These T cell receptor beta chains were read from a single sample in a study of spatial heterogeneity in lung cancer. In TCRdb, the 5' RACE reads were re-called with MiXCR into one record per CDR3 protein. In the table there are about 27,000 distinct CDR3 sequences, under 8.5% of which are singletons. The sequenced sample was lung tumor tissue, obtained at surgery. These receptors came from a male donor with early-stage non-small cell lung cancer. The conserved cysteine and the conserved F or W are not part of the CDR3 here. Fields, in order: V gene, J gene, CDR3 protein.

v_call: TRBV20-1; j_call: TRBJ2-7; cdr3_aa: SASPSSGRREQY
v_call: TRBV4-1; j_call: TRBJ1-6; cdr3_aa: ASSQVLPGSSPLH
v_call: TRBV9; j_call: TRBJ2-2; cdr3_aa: ASSVVGGELF
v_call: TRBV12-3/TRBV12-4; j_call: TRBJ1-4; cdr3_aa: ASSLDKAPGKLF
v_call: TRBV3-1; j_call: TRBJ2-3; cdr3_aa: ASSQVEGGRTQY
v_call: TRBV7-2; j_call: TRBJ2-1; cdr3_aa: ASSVTQGSYNEQF
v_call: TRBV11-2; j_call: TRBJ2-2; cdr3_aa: ASSPNRNTGELF
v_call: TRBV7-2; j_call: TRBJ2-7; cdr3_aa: ASSLAGSSYEQY
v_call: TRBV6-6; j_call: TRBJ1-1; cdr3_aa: ASSSNPRGNTEAF
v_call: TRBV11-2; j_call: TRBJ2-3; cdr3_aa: ASSLDPPGGTDTQY
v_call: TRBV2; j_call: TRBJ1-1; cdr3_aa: ASSGGTVNTEAF
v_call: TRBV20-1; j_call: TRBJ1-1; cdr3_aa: SADHRDRGRDTEAF
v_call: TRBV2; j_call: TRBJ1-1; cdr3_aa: ASSAGQRTEAF
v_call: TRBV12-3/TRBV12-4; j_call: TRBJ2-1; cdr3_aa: ASSSQGEQF
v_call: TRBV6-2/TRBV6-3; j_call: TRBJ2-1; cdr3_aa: ASSYSSTGGNEQF
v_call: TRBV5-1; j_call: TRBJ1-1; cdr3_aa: ASSLSSLNTEAF
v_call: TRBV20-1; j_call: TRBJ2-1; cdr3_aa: SALTTFHNEQF
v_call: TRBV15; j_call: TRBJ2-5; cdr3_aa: ATSSTGGETQY
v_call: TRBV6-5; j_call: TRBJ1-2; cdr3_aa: ASSGTGYGYT
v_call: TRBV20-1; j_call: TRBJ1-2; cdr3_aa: SARLYLSNYGYT
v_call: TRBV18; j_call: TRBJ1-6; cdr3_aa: ASSPSTGINSPLH
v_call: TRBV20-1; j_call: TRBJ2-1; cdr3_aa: SALRVYNEQF
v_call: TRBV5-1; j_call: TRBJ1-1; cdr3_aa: ASSPGTGGTEAF
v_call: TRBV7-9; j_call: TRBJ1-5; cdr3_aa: ASSGQGFGNQPQH
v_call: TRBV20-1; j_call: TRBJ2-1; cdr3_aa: SARDSGRGRYNEQF
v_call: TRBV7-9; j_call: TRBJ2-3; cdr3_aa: ASSSLSTSTDTQY
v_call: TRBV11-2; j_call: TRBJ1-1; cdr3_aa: ASSLGLLSGRAF
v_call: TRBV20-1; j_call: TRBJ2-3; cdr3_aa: SASTGLEDTQY
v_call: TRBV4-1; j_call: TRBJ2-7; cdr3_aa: ASSQGAVPYEQY
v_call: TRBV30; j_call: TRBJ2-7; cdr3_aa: AWREGSYEQY
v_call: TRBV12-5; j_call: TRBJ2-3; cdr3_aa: ASGRGGTDTQY
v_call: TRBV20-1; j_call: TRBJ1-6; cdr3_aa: SARDRGKNSPLH
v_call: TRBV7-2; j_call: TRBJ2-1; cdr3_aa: ASSRGEGNNEQF
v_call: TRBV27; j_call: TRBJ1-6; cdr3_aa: ASAGGLNSPLH
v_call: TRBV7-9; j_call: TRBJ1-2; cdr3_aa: ASSSGQATVSYGYT
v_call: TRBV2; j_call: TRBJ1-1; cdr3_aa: ATQQGEGTEAF
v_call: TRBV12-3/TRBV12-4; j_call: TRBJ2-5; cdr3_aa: ASSLVLTQY
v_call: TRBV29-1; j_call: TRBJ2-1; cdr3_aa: SVEERRYDEQF
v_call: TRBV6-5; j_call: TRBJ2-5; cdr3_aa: ASSHRGRETQY
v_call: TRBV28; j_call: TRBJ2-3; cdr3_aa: ASSLLSGYTQY
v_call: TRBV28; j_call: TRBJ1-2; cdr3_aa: ASSFPGEYYGYT
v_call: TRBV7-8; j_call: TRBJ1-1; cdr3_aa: ASSQGTGRPTF
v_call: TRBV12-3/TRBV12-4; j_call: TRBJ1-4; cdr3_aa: ASSLTRGANNEKLF
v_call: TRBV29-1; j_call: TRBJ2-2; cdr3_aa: SVDPNRGTGELF
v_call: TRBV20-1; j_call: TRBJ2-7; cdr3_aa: SARARGISSYEQY
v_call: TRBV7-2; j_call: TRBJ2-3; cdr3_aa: ASSLETLTDTQY
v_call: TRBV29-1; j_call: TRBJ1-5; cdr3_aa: SVEDNPLRGSNQPQH
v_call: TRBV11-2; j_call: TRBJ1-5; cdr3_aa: ASSVAAGGEHQPQH